Described below is a single TCR beta chain sequence and its context. This sample is drawn from a study of T cell repertoires in aging, cancer and after chemotherapy. Background on the study: Healthy donor repertoires were recorded over several months to years and showed clear clonal overlap.

TCR beta rearrangements were amplified from peripheral blood genomic DNA. The V end lost 8 bases, the J end lost 1 base, and 17 bases lay between the germline ends. The CDR3 has 15 amino acids. Per germline, CDR1 MGHDK and CDR2 SYGVNS. A mixed TRB-A/B primer pool amplified rearranged TRB by multiplex touch-down PCR. TCRdb re-called the multiplex PCR reads through MiXCR, storing one row per CDR3 protein. This table holds approximately 10,000 distinct CDR3 sequences, 30% found once. Sample: blood. The receptor was isolated from a human donor in good health. The chain has TRBV25-1 and TRBJ1-1; a weak D match, TRBD1 (6 bases). The CDR3 spells CASLPVGARNTEAFF. The CDR3 DNA follows: TGTGCCAGCCTCCCGGTGGGGGCAAGGAACACTGAAGCTTTCTTT.